The present T cell receptor beta chain was sequenced within a study of CD8 T cells in Susac syndrome. About 0.45 to 1 ug RNA was reverse transcribed with random hexamers. Amplification of TCR beta CDR3 was carried out by immunoSEQ multiplex PCR, which covered 54 Vbeta and 13 Jbeta segments. Via MiXCR, TCRdb re-called the immunoSEQ multiplex PCR reads, giving one row per CDR3 protein. The data contain more than 95,000 distinct CDR3 sequences, about 93% of them singletons. This CDR3 region has 13 residues. Germline-derived CDR1 and CDR2 are MNHEY and SVGAGI. Trimming took 2 bases from V and 8 from J, leaving 10 bases between them. Purification of the CD8+ and CD4+ T cells relied on negative isolation, and TEMRA cells underwent FACS enrichment.

This TCR was sampled from a human donor with Susac syndrome. The J gene is TRBJ1-3, the V gene TRBV6-5, with D uncertain. The sequencing input was CD8+ T cells from PBMCs. CDR3 residues: CASSYRDWDTIYF. The DNA for the CDR3 is TGTGCCAGCAGTTACCGAGACTGGGACACCATATATTTT.